The present T cell receptor (beta chain) was sequenced within a study of beta chain features in type 1 diabetes. General study points: People with Type 1 diabetes carried modestly yet significantly shorter TCRB CDR3s in all four CD4+ subsets.

Expressed TCRB transcripts were sequenced, since all the RNA that had been isolated was reverse transcribed. The data were produced by immunoSEQ multiplex PCR, yet TCRdb's version contains in-frame clones alone and is incomplete. The sample lists some 200,000 clones; more than 15% were seen once. On this clone itself: Antigen specificity is unknown.

The CDR3 covers 13 residues. V gave up 1 base and J gave up 6 bases, with 7 bases separating them. The germline gives CDR1 SGHRS, CDR2 YFSETQ. The sequencing input was naive CD4+ T cells from blood. This receptor was taken from a man in his thirties or forties with type 1 diabetes. The V and J genes are TRBV5-1 and TRBJ2-2, with TRBD2 as a possible D gene (6 bases). DNA of the CDR3: TGCGCCAGCAGCTTGACTAGCTCCGGGGAGCTGTTTTTT. Protein sequence: CASSLTSSGELFF.